One and the same sample provided the 27 T cell receptor beta chains below, sequenced in a study of blood T cell repertoires in COVID-19 (dated by TCRdb to about 2020). Library construction relied on the immunoSEQ multiplex PCR assay. Held by TCRdb, this immuneACCESS table contains in-frame sequences only and omits some clones. Under half of the omission traces to an unresolved V gene where checked; the cause of the rest is unknown. The sample table contains some 200,000 clones; only one count was recorded for roughly 80% of them. The ten largest clones capture around 12% of the sample. The specimen sequenced was peripheral blood. All receptors derive from an elderly woman with COVID-19, enrolled during active disease.

This clone was seen only a few times. For the CDR3, the DNA is TGTGCCAGCAGTTTTCTGTCTGGGGCCCGGAATGAGCAGTTCTTC. Translation gives CASSFLSGARNEQFF. The J gene is TRBJ2-1, the V gene TRBV28; a possible D gene is TRBD1 (5 bases). This CDR3 is 15 amino acids long. V lost 3 bases to trimming and J lost 7 bases, with 16 bases between them. Germline V gene lookup returns CDR1 MDHEN and CDR2 SYDVKM.

V usage is TRBV7-2 and J usage is TRBJ2-2; 12 nucleotides line up with TRBD2. J was trimmed by 2 bases and V by 4 bases; bases with no gene match: 2. This CDR3 is 16 amino acids long. From germline, CDR1 is SGHTA and CDR2 FQGNSA. The CDR3 reads CASSWGLAGNTGELFF. The CDR3 region has the DNA TGTGCCAGCAGCTGGGGACTAGCGGGCAACACCGGGGAGCTGTTTTTT.

The genes are TRBV5-1 and TRBJ2-7, with a tentative D call TRBD1 (6 bases). The germline V and J ends were trimmed by 0 bases and 2 bases, with 12 bases remaining between them. This CDR3 is built from 15 residues. Germline V gene data show CDR1 as SGHRS and CDR2 as YFSETQ. The CDR3 DNA reads TGCGCCAGCAGCTTGGCGGCAGGGGACGCCTACGAGCAGTACTTC. Residues: CASSLAAGDAYEQYF.

This clone has only one observation. The V call is TRBV12-3 or TRBV12-4, the J call TRBJ2-2, with D possibly matching TRBD2 (5 bases). V dropped 6 bases and J dropped 5 bases, with 10 bases sitting between them. The CDR3 sequence is 13 residues long. The CDR3 nucleotides are TGTGCCAGCAGGAGGGAACATACCGGGGAGCTGTTTTTT. Encoded protein: CASRREHTGELFF.

Within the sample, this clone is large (0.1 to 1%). This sequence joins TRBV20-1 and TRBJ2-1, with a weak D call TRBD1 (7 bases). Trimming pared 3 bases from V and 4 bases from J, leaving 19 bases between. Per the germline V gene, CDR1 is DFQATT and CDR2 is SNEGSKA (reference sequence). This CDR3 is built from 16 residues. Here the CDR3 DNA reads TGCAGTGCTAGTCGGCCCCAGGGGGGTTCTTACAATGAGCAGTTCTTC. Translated, it gives CSASRPQGGSYNEQFF.

J is TRBJ2-5 and V is TRBV7-9; 8 bases agree with TRBD2. The germline gives CDR1 SEHNR, CDR2 FQNEAQ (reference sequence). The J segment lost 5 bases and the V segment lost 7 bases, leaving 12 bases of the junction unmatched. This CDR3 spans 15 amino acids. CDR3 DNA sequence: TGTGCCAGCATCCCAGCGGGAGTAGCAGGGGAGACCCAGTACTTC. Its translation: CASIPAGVAGETQYF.

The rearrangement joins TRBV7-9 to TRBJ2-5, with 8 bases that match TRBD1. V was clipped by 4 bases and J by 5 bases; unmatched bases: 9. The CDR3 is 15 amino acids. Germline V gene sequence: CDR1 SEHNR, CDR2 FQNEAQ (reference sequence). The CDR3 coding sequence is TGTGCCAGCAGCTCCCAGGGGGCGGAGGGGGAGACCCAGTACTTC. Translated: CASSSQGAEGETQYF.

This clone was detected a few times. The V call is TRBV15, the J call TRBJ1-1; possibly TRBD1 for D (5 bases). CDR3 length: 13 amino acids. CDR1 LNHNV and CDR2 YYDKDF come from the germline V gene (reference sequence). The germline V and J ends were trimmed by 6 bases and 7 bases, with 15 bases remaining between them. The CDR3 DNA is TGTGCCACCAGTCGGCGGGGGTTGGGTGAAGCTTTCTTT. Protein sequence: CATSRRGLGEAFF.

The sample holds one count of this clone. This chain uses TRBV27 with TRBJ2-1; no definite D call. Germline V gene sequence: CDR1 MNHEY, CDR2 SMNVEV (reference sequence). The CDR3 consists of 15 residues. The ends were cut back, 9 bases at V and 4 bases at J, with 19 bases in the middle. Here the CDR3 DNA reads TGTGCCAGTAGTCCTTCTAGGTTCCTTTACAATGAGCAGTTCTTC. This sequence encodes CASSPSRFLYNEQFF.

This chain joins TRBV10-3 and TRBJ2-1; TRBD2 aligns across 9 bases. The CDR3 covers 16 residues. The V gene's germline CDR1 is ENHRY and CDR2 SYGVKD. With 6 bases clipped from V and 8 bases from J, the junction kept 14 bases outside the gene matches. The CDR3 is CAIRTFAAGGGDEQFF. The CDR3 DNA sequence: TGTGCCATCAGGACCTTCGCGGCGGGAGGGGGGGATGAGCAGTTCTTC.

CDR3 protein: CASSFKGPHTGELFF. The CDR3 nucleotides read TGTGCCAGCAGTTTCAAGGGGCCCCATACCGGGGAGCTGTTTTTT. The chain is built from TRBV6-5 and TRBJ2-2; D is perhaps TRBD1 (5 bases). Germline V gene lookup returns CDR1 MNHEY and CDR2 SVGAGI. The CDR3 sequence is 15 residues long. V shed 4 bases and J shed 5 bases, with 14 bases lying between them.

As regards this clone: Germline is not matched at one junction end, which may reflect a read error. The same CDR3 can be traced to other DNA sequences in this sample. This chain uses TRBV4-3 with TRBJ1-2; 7 nucleotides align to TRBD1. The CDR3 covers 14 residues. CDR1 and CDR2 (germline): LGHNA, YSLEER. The CDR3, as DNA: TGCGCCAGCAGTCAGAATACAGGGGTCGGAGGCTACACCTTT. This gives the protein CASSQNTGVGGYTF.

This chain links TRBV10-3 with TRBJ2-1; D is possibly TRBD1 (6 bases). The CDR3 spans 16 residues. V was cut by 0 bases and J by 4 bases, with 13 bases left in between. Germline CDR1 ENHRY, CDR2 SYGVKD. CDR3 loop: CAISESGDTYYNEQFF. In nucleotides, the CDR3 is TGTGCCATCAGTGAGTCGGGGGACACCTATTACAATGAGCAGTTCTTC.

The J gene is TRBJ2-2, the V gene TRBV28; D possibly corresponds to TRBD2 (6 bases). In germline, CDR1 is MDHEN, CDR2 SYDVKM. The CDR3 is 17 residues long. V was pared by 3 bases and J by 6 bases, with 20 bases between. The CDR3 loop reads CASSLRKGVGGAGELFF. In DNA, the CDR3 is TGTGCCAGCAGTTTGAGGAAGGGAGTCGGCGGGGCCGGGGAGCTGTTTTTT.

Note on this clone: Distinct nucleotide sequences in the sample also encode this CDR3. The gene calls are TRBV7-9 and TRBJ1-2; D is unclear. The germline V and J ends were trimmed by 2 bases and 0 bases, with 13 bases remaining between them. The CDR3 has 16 amino acids. CDR1 and CDR2 (germline): SEHNR, FQNEAQ (reference sequence). CDR3 nucleotide sequence: TGTGCCAGCAGCTTATCGTGGGCAACCACTAACTATGGCTACACCTTC. Protein product: CASSLSWATTNYGYTF.

The CDR3 here is CAWSGFSGGRTDTQYF. DNA for the CDR3: TGTGCCTGGAGTGGGTTTAGCGGGGGGAGGACAGATACGCAGTATTTT. The chain uses TRBV30 and TRBJ2-3, with 10 nucleotides matching TRBD2. CDR3 length: 16 residues. Germline trimming cut 1 base from V and 3 bases from J; bases unmatched to any gene: 7. Germline assignment: CDR1 GTSNPN and CDR2 SVGIG (reference sequence).

The chain is built from TRBV6-2 or TRBV6-3 and TRBJ2-5; a weak D match, TRBD1 (5 bases). V gave up 6 bases and J gave up 0 bases, with 11 bases separating them. Germline CDR1 reads MNHEY; CDR2 reads SVGEGT. The CDR3 runs 14 residues. The CDR3 nucleotides are TGTGCCAGCAGGCCTCAGGGCCACCAAGAGACCCAGTACTTC. This codes for CASRPQGHQETQYF.

The rearrangement joins TRBV28 to TRBJ2-3; D possibly corresponds to TRBD1 (6 bases). The CDR3 sequence is 17 residues long. Germline lookup yields CDR1 MDHEN and CDR2 SYDVKM. Trimming removed 1 base at V and 0 bases at J, with 14 bases between. The chain's CDR3 is CASSLFARGWSTDTQYF. CDR3 nucleotides: TGTGCCAGCAGTTTATTCGCCAGGGGTTGGAGCACAGATACGCAGTATTTT.

The chain links TRBV7-2 to TRBJ2-5, with 7 nucleotides matching TRBD2. Per the germline V gene, CDR1 is SGHTA and CDR2 is FQGNSA. After removal of 10 bases from V and 0 bases from J, the junction contained 8 bases not matched to a gene. This CDR3 comprises 14 residues. The CDR3 sequence: CATQAGGYQETQYF. The CDR3 nucleotides are TGTGCCACCCAAGCCGGGGGGTACCAAGAGACCCAGTACTTC.

This clone was seen only a few times. CDR3 sequence reads: CASALGTGSYEQYF. CDR3 in DNA: TGTGCCAGCGCCCTCGGGACAGGCTCCTACGAGCAGTACTTC. The genes are TRBV7-6 and TRBJ2-7, with 8 bases aligning to TRBD1. The CDR3 totals 14 residues. Germline V gene lookup returns CDR1 SGHVS and CDR2 FNYEAQ. Losses at the gene ends were 8 bases for V and 0 bases for J; bases not matched to a gene: 6.

The rearrangement joins TRBV7-2 to TRBJ1-5, with a weak D call TRBD1 (6 bases). V lost 5 bases, J lost 5 bases, and 16 bases lay in between. This CDR3 contains 15 residues. CDR1 is SGHTA, CDR2 FQGNSA, per germline. The DNA of the CDR3 is TGTGCCAGCAGCATAAGAACAGGGAGGGATCAGCCCCAGCATTTT. This codes for CASSIRTGRDQPQHF.

This clone showed up just once. The genes are TRBV5-1 and TRBJ1-6; D is undetermined. V gave up 2 bases and J gave up 0 bases, with 15 bases separating them. Per germline, CDR1 SGHRS and CDR2 YFSETQ. There are 18 residues in the CDR3. CDR3 residues: CASSFSAGPSSYNSPLHF. CDR3 DNA sequence: TGCGCCAGCAGCTTTTCAGCGGGTCCCAGCTCCTATAATTCACCCCTCCACTTT. Full variable domain (rest looked up from reference TRBV5-1 and TRBJ1-6): KAGVTQTPRYLIKTRGQQVTLSCSPISGHRSVSWYQQTPGQGLQFLFEYFSETQRNKGNFPGRFSGRQFSNSRSEMNVSTLELGDSALYLCASSFSAGPSSYNSPLHFGNGTRLTVT.

On this clone itself: A much larger clone differs by one base, so this may be a read error. V gene TRBV7-9 combines with J gene TRBJ1-1, with TRBD1 matching 10 bases. The CDR3 runs 14 residues. V was clipped by 4 bases and J by 4 bases; unmatched bases: 3. From germline, CDR1 is SEHNR and CDR2 FQNEAQ (reference sequence). The CDR3 protein is CASSWGQGTTEAFF. The CDR3 DNA is TGTGCCAGCAGCTGGGGACAGGGGACCACTGAAGCTTTCTTT.

The gene calls are TRBV6-5 and TRBJ1-1; 9 bases agree with TRBD1. Germline V gene data show CDR1 as MNHEY and CDR2 as SVGAGI. The junction had 9 bases not matched to a gene; V was cut back by 5 bases and J by 11 bases. This CDR3 comprises 13 residues. As DNA, the CDR3 is TGTGCCAGCAGTACGCGACAGGGGGGAGGCGCTTTCTTT. It translates to CASSTRQGGGAFF.

This clone was recorded many times. V usage is TRBV2 and J usage is TRBJ2-2; the D gene is possibly TRBD1 (7 bases). V was shortened by 3 bases and J by 5 bases, with 16 bases between the two germline ends. CDR1 is SNHLY, CDR2 FYNNEI, per germline. The CDR3 loop spans 16 amino acids. CDR3 in amino acids: CASSDIQGEVTGELFF. Here the CDR3 DNA reads TGTGCCAGCAGTGATATCCAGGGGGAGGTAACCGGGGAGCTGTTTTTT. Full variable domain (missing parts from reference TRBV2 and TRBJ2-2): EPEVTQTPSHQVTQMGQEVILRCVPISNHLYFYWYRQILGQKVEFLVSFYNNEISEKSEIFDDQFSVERPDGSNFTLKIRSTKLEDSAMYFCASSDIQGEVTGELFFGEGSRLTVL.

The chain links TRBV5-4 to TRBJ2-5; TRBD2 matches at 8 bases. CDR3 length equals 16 residues. Germline lookup yields CDR1 SGHNT and CDR2 YYREEE (reference sequence). After removal of 4 bases from V and 7 bases from J, the junction contained 15 bases not matched to a gene. DNA for the CDR3: TGTGCCAGCAGCAGCCGCTACGGGGGGGCCGTTGGGACCCAGTACTTC. Translating gives CASSSRYGGAVGTQYF.

Only a few counts were recorded for this clone. The CDR3 DNA reads TGCGCCAGCAGCCAAGATAGGGGAATCGTCGAGACCCAGTACTTC. This codes for CASSQDRGIVETQYF. This chain links TRBV4-3 with TRBJ2-5; tentative D call: TRBD1 (5 bases). The CDR3 runs 15 residues. V was shortened by 0 bases and J by 5 bases, with 13 bases between the two germline ends. Germline V CDR1 and CDR2: LGHNA, YSLEER.